The 11 T cell receptor beta chains reported below all come from one sample, sequenced in a study of shared clonotypes between healthy human individuals. Some clones are missing from TCRdb's copy, which holds only in-frame ones; the method was immunoSEQ multiplex PCR. The sample has around 2.3 million clones; about 94% are singletons. The specimen sequenced was naive CD4+ T cells sorted from blood. As to subset: CD45RA+ positively selected. The receptors were sampled from a man aged 18 to 29 in good health.

The V and J genes are TRBV5-4 and TRBJ2-3; D is undetermined. This CDR3 is built from 13 residues. CDR1 is SGHNT, CDR2 YYREEE, per germline (reference sequence). Trimming stripped 0 bases from V and 6 bases from J, with 8 bases between. CDR3 sequence (DNA): TGTGCCAGCAGCTTGGCCCCGCCGGATACGCAGTATTTT. It translates to CASSLAPPDTQYF.

Turning to this clone: This CDR3 is also generated by other DNA sequences in the sample. The chain combines TRBV5-1 with TRBJ2-7; no reliable D call. V gave up 0 bases and J gave up 2 bases, with 9 bases separating them. Germline CDR1 SGHRS, CDR2 YFSETQ. CDR3 length: 14 residues. The CDR3 nucleotides read TGCGCCAGCAGCTTGGATGGCAGCCCCTACGAGCAGTACTTC. Its protein product is CASSLDGSPYEQYF. The entire variable domain, with the rest obtained from reference TRBV5-1 and TRBJ2-7, is as follows: KAGVTQTPRYLIKTRGQQVTLSCSPISGHRSVSWYQQTPGQGLQFLFEYFSETQRNKGNFPGRFSGRQFSNSRSEMNVSTLELGDSALYLCASSLDGSPYEQYFGPGTRLTVT.

V usage is TRBV9 and J usage is TRBJ1-1; TRBD1 agrees at 12 bases. J lost 4 bases, V lost 3 bases, and 10 bases had no gene match. The length of the CDR3 is 17 residues. From germline, CDR1 is SGDLS and CDR2 YYNGEE. CDR3 bases: TGTGCCAGCAGCGACGGGACAGGGGGCGGATTTAGCACTGAAGCTTTCTTT. Amino acid sequence: CASSDGTGGGFSTEAFF.

The genes are TRBV6-5 and TRBJ2-6; unclear D gene. CDR3 length: 16 amino acids. Trimming stripped 0 bases from V and 0 bases from J, with 6 bases between. Germline-derived CDR1 and CDR2 are MNHEY and SVGAGI. CDR3 in amino acids: CASSYSKFSGANVLTF. In nucleotides, the CDR3 is TGTGCCAGCAGTTACTCGAAGTTCTCTGGGGCCAACGTCCTGACTTTC.

V is TRBV7-2 and J is TRBJ2-5, with D possibly TRBD2 on 6 matching bases. This CDR3 comprises 17 residues. V lost 4 bases, J lost 4 bases, and 22 bases lay in between. Germline loops: CDR1 SGHTA, CDR2 FQGNSA. The chain's CDR3 is CASSSPYAGLARETQYF. Written as DNA, the CDR3 is TGTGCCAGCAGCTCACCTTACGCAGGGCTAGCGCGAGAGACCCAGTACTTC.

The J gene is TRBJ2-2, the V gene TRBV2; the D is unclear. The CDR3 length is 13 residues. Germline values: CDR1 SNHLY, CDR2 FYNNEI. V lost 4 bases and J 3 bases, leaving 6 bases between the germline ends. Here the CDR3 reads CASSAAYTGELFF. The CDR3 DNA sequence: TGTGCCAGCAGTGCCGCTTACACCGGGGAGCTGTTTTTT.

The chain uses TRBV29-1 and TRBJ1-3, with 9 bases aligning to TRBD1. V shed 5 bases and J 4 bases; nucleotides not matched to a gene: 6. The germline CDR1 and CDR2 sequences are SQVTM and ANQGSEA. The CDR3 covers 14 residues. The CDR3 protein is CSVSDRGKGNTIYF. The CDR3 DNA reads as TGCAGCGTTTCCGACAGGGGGAAGGGAAACACCATATATTTT.

The chain carries TRBV5-1 and TRBJ2-5; TRBD2 matches 10 bases. V was clipped by 1 base and J by 0 bases; unmatched bases: 6. Germline CDR1 is SGHRS and CDR2 is YFSETQ. The CDR3 consists of 17 residues. CDR3 nucleotide sequence: TGCGCCAGCAGCTTGACACCGGGACTAGCGTACCAAGAGACCCAGTACTTC. As protein: CASSLTPGLAYQETQYF. The entire variable domain, with the rest obtained from reference TRBV5-1 and TRBJ2-5, is as follows: KAGVTQTPRYLIKTRGQQVTLSCSPISGHRSVSWYQQTPGQGLQFLFEYFSETQRNKGNFPGRFSGRQFSNSRSEMNVSTLELGDSALYLCASSLTPGLAYQETQYFGPGTRLLVL.

This clone was picked up one time. The chain carries TRBV10-3 and TRBJ2-7, with D maybe TRBD1 (6 bases). Germline CDR1 and CDR2: ENHRY and SYGVKD. Trimming stripped 10 bases from V and 0 bases from J, with 13 bases between. This CDR3 spans 13 amino acids. The CDR3 nucleotides are TGTGCCAACAGACAGGCAAGCTCCTACGAGCAGTACTTC. Protein: CANRQASSYEQYF.

The chain employs TRBV10-1 and TRBJ1-4, with a weak D call TRBD1 (5 bases). The CDR3 totals 14 residues. CDR1 WNHNN and CDR2 SYGVQD come from the germline V gene (reference sequence). The V end was cut by 6 bases, the J end by 5 bases, with 13 bases between. Here the CDR3 DNA reads TGCGCCAGCAGCCCCGGGACCCAGAATGAAAAACTGTTTTTT. Amino acids: CASSPGTQNEKLFF.

This chain uses TRBV2 with TRBJ2-7; 7 bases are shared with TRBD2. The germline V gene encodes CDR1 SNHLY and CDR2 FYNNEI. V gave up 5 bases and J gave up 3 bases; unmatched junction bases: 10. The CDR3 extends over 15 amino acids. The CDR3 DNA sequence: TGTGCCAGCAGTCGAAGCGACCGCGGGAGCTACGAGCAGTACTTC. Protein sequence: CASSRSDRGSYEQYF. Full variable domain (outside the CDR3, taken from reference TRBV2 and TRBJ2-7): EPEVTQTPSHQVTQMGQEVILRCVPISNHLYFYWYRQILGQKVEFLVSFYNNEISEKSEIFDDQFSVERPDGSNFTLKIRSTKLEDSAMYFCASSRSDRGSYEQYFGPGTRLTVT.